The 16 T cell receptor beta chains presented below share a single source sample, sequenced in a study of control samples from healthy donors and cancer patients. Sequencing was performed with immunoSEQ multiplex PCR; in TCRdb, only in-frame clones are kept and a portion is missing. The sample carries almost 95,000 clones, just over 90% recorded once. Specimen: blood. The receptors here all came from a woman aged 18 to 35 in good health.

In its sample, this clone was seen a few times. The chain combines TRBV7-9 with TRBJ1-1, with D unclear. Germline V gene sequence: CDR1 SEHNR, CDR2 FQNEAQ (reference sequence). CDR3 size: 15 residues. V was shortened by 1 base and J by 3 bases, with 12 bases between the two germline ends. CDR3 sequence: CASSLDEGLYTEAFF. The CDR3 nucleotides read TGTGCCAGCAGCTTAGACGAAGGCCTGTACACTGAAGCTTTCTTT.

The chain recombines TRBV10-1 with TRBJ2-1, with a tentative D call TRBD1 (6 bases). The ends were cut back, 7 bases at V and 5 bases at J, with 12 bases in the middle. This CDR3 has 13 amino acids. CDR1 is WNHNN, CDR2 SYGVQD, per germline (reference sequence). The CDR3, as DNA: TGCGCCAGCAAACCTCCAGGGGACAATGAGCAGTTCTTC. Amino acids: CASKPPGDNEQFF.

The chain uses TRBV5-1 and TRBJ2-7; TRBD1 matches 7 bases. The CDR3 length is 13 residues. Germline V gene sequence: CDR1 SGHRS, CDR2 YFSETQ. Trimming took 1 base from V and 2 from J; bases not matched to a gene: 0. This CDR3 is CASSLQGAYEQYF. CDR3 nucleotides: TGCGCCAGCAGCTTGCAGGGGGCCTACGAGCAGTACTTC.

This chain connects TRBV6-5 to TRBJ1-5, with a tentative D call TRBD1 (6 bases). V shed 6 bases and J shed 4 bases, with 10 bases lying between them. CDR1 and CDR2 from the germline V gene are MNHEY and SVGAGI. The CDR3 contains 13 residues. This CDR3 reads CASRGTLNQPQHF. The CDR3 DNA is TGTGCCAGCAGGGGGACATTAAATCAGCCCCAGCATTTT.

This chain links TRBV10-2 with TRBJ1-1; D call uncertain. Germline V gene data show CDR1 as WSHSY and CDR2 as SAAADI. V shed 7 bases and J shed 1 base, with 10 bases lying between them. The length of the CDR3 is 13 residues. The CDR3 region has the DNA TGCGCCAGCACCCCCGGCCAGAACACTGAAGCTTTCTTT. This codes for CASTPGQNTEAFF.

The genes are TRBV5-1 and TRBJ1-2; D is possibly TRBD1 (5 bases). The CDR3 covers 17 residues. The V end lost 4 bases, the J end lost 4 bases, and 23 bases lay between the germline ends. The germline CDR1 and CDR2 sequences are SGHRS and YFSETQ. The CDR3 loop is CASSASEDGAGGYGYTF. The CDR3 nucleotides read TGCGCCAGCAGCGCCTCGGAGGATGGGGCGGGGGGCTATGGCTACACCTTC. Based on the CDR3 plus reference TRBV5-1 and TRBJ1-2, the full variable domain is KAGVTQTPRYLIKTRGQQVTLSCSPISGHRSVSWYQQTPGQGLQFLFEYFSETQRNKGNFPGRFSGRQFSNSRSEMNVSTLELGDSALYLCASSASEDGAGGYGYTFGSGTRLTVV.

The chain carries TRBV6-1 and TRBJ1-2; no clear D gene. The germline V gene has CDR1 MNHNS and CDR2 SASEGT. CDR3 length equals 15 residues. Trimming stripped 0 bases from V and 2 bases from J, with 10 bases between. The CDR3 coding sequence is TGTGCCAGCAGTGAAGCTCTGGCTCTCAACTATGGCTACACCTTC. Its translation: CASSEALALNYGYTF.

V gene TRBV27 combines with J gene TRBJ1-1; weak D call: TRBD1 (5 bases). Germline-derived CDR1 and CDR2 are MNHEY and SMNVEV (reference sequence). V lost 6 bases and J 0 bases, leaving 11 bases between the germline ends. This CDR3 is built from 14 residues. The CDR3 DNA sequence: TGTGCCAGCAGCGCAGGGTACATGAACACTGAAGCTTTCTTT. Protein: CASSAGYMNTEAFF.

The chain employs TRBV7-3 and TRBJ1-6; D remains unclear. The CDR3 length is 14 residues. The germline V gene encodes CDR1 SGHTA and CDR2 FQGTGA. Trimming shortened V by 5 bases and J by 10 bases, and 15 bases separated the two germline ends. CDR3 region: CASSLSGTGSPLHF. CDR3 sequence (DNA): TGTGCCAGCAGCCTCTCGGGAACGGGATCACCCCTCCACTTT.

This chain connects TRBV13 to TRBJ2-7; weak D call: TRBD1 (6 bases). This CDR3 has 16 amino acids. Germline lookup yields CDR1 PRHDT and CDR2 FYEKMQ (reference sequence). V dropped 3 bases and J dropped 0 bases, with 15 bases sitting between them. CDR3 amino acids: CASSLGAGTVSYEQYF. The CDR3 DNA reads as TGTGCCAGCAGCTTGGGGGCCGGGACCGTCTCCTACGAGCAGTACTTC.

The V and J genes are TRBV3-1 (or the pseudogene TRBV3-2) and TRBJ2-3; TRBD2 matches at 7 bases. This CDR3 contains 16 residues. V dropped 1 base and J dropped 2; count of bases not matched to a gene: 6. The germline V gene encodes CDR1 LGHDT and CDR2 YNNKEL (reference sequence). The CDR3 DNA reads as TGTGCCAGCAGCCAAGCGGGCGGGGGTTACACAGATACGCAGTATTTT. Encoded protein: CASSQAGGGYTDTQYF.

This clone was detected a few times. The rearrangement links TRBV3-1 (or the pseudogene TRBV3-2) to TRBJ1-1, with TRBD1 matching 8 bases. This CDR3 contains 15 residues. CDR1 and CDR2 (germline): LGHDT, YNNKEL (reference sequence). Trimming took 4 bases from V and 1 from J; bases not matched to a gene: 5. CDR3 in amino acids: CASSPRDRQNTEAFF. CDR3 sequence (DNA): TGTGCCAGCAGCCCCCGGGACAGGCAGAACACTGAAGCTTTCTTT.

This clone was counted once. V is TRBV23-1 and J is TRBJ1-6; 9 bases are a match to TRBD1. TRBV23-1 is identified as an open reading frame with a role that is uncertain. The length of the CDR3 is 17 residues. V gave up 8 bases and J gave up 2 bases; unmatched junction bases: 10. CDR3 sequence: CASGPGTGPTYNSPLHF. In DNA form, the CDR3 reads TGCGCCAGCGGTCCCGGGACAGGGCCCACCTATAATTCACCCCTCCACTTT.

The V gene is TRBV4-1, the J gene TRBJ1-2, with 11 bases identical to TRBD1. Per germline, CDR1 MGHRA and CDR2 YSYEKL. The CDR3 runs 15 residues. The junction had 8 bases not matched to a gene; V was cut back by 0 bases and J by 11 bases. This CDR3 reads CASSQDLGDRGYYTF. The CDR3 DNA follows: TGCGCCAGCAGCCAAGATTTAGGGGACAGGGGGTATTACACCTTC.

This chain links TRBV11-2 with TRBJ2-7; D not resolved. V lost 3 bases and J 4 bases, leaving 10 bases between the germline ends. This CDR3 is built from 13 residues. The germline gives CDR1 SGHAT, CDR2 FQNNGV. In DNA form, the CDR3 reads TGTGCCAGCAGCTTGACGGTCCGATACGAGCAGTACTTC. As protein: CASSLTVRYEQYF.

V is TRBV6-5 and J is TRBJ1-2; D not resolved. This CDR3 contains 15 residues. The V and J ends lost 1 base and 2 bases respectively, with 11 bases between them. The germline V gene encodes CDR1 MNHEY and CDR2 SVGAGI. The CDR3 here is CASSYFRTVNYGYTF. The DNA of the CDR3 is TGTGCCAGCAGTTACTTCCGGACGGTCAACTATGGCTACACCTTC.